This T cell receptor (beta chain) was sequenced in a study of prognosis after radiotherapy for stage I lung cancer. Looking at the study overall: Histologically, the tumors comprised squamous cell carcinoma in 6 or 7 patients and adenocarcinoma in twelve. After radiotherapy, distant metastases were seen in a handful of patients (median 7 months), and no significant progression was seen in some 15. Overall study results and limits: Usage of the TRBV and TRBJ genes (in patients with versus without metastases) was reportedly different. Patients who developed distant metastases had lower Shannon entropy after stereotactic body radiation therapy.

This clonotype was picked up a small number of times. Its cognate antigen is unknown. A much more abundant neighbour one base away suggests this may be a read error. Multiplex PCR, run in two rounds, amplified TCR beta CDR3 from genomic DNA. TRBV and TRBJ genes each had their own specific primers in first-round PCR. TCRdb called the multiplex PCR reads again in MiXCR, with one record for every CDR3 protein. The profile shows 50,000 or so distinct CDR3 sequences, around a third of them singletons. CDR3 size: 14 residues. Germline V lookup: CDR1 SGHTA, CDR2 FQGNSA. The V end was cut by 5 bases, the J end by 2 bases, with 13 bases between.

This clonotype originated in a donor over 45 with non-small cell lung cancer. The specimen comprised PBMCs, sampled before or after stereotactic body radiation therapy (not recorded which). V and J are TRBV7-2 and TRBJ2-7, with TRBD2 as a possible D gene (5 bases). The chain's CDR3 is CASSPRSGPYEQYF. The CDR3 DNA reads TGTGCCAGCAGCCCCCGGAGCGGACCCTACGAGCAGTACTTC.